A selection of T cell receptor beta chains follows, all from one sample in a study of blood T cell repertoires in COVID-19. Generated by immunoSEQ multiplex PCR, the TCRdb table keeps only in-frame clones and is missing some. Of about 340,000 clones listed, 80% to 90% are singletons. The sequenced sample was peripheral blood. These receptors were obtained from a man aged 25-45 years with active or convalescent COVID-19. CDR3s include the opening cysteine and the closing phenylalanine or tryptophan. The D gene is left open where the match is weak. Rows may omit the clone size; those that give it use once, few, many or a size class.

v_call	d_call	j_call	clone_size	cdr3_aa	cdr3_nt
TRBV6-5	-	TRBJ1-3	-	CASSRRGPGNTIYF	TGTGCCAGCAGCCGGAGGGGTCCGGGAAACACCATATATTTT
TRBV3-1/TRBV3-2	TRBD2	TRBJ2-7	-	CASSRRLAEVYEQYF	TGTGCCAGCAGCCGCCGACTAGCGGAGGTTTACGAGCAGTACTTC
TRBV29-1	TRBD2	TRBJ2-1	-	CSVTGTSGSSYNEQFF	TGCAGCGTGACCGGGACTAGCGGGAGCTCCTACAATGAGCAGTTCTTC
TRBV7-6	TRBD1	TRBJ1-5	-	CASSAGTGKNQPQHF	TGTGCCAGCAGCGCCGGGACAGGGAAGAATCAGCCCCAGCATTTT
TRBV29-1	-	TRBJ1-2	once	CSVEALGGYTF	TGCAGCGTTGAGGCCCTCGGGGGCTACACCTTC
TRBV7-2	TRBD2	TRBJ2-5	-	CASSRLRLAVGETQYF	TGTGCCAGCAGCCGCTTGAGACTAGCGGTTGGAGAGACCCAGTACTTC
TRBV29-1	-	TRBJ1-2	once	CSVEGATGVDYGYTF	TGCAGCGTTGAAGGGGCCACGGGAGTAGACTATGGCTACACCTTC
TRBV6-2/TRBV6-3	TRBD1	TRBJ1-5	-	CASSPSGTGVQPQHF	TGTGCCAGCAGTCCCTCCGGGACAGGGGTTCAGCCCCAGCATTTT
TRBV4-2	-	TRBJ1-5	-	CASSQDTTDSNQPQHF	TGTGCCAGCAGCCAAGATACGACAGATAGCAATCAGCCCCAGCATTTT
TRBV7-2	-	TRBJ2-1	-	CASSLGPGNEQFF	TGTGCCAGCAGCTTGGGCCCGGGGAATGAGCAGTTCTTC
TRBV10-3	-	TRBJ2-2	many	CAISSGLAGELFF	TGTGCCATCAGTTCTGGACTCGCCGGGGAGCTGTTTTTT
TRBV30	TRBD1	TRBJ1-5	once	CAWTGGGGQPQHF	TGTGCCTGGACTGGAGGGGGCGGTCAGCCCCAGCATTTT
TRBV7-2	-	TRBJ2-7	-	CASSLADTLYEQYF	TGTGCCAGCAGCTTAGCGGACACATTATACGAGCAGTACTTC
TRBV28	-	TRBJ2-7	once	CASSLSGNEQYF	TGTGCCAGCAGTCTCTCGGGGAACGAGCAGTACTTC
TRBV18	-	TRBJ2-3	-	CASSPLGGGGDTQYF	TGTGCCAGCTCACCACTCGGGGGAGGAGGAGATACGCAGTATTTT
TRBV9	TRBD1	TRBJ1-5	once	CASSATGASNQPQHF	TGTGCCAGCAGCGCGACAGGGGCCAGCAATCAGCCCCAGCATTTT
TRBV19	-	TRBJ1-5	-	CASSISGQLQPQHF	TGTGCCAGTAGTATAAGCGGACAGCTTCAGCCCCAGCATTTT
TRBV7-8	TRBD1	TRBJ1-5	once	CASSYYGQGGQPQHF	TGTGCCAGCAGCTACTACGGACAGGGAGGTCAGCCCCAGCATTTT
TRBV30	TRBD1	TRBJ1-2	-	CAWSRDRDYGYTF	TGTGCCTGGAGTCGAGACAGGGACTATGGCTACACCTTC
TRBV12-3/TRBV12-4	TRBD1	TRBJ1-1	-	CASSPTGDTEAFF	TGTGCCAGCAGTCCGACAGGGGATACTGAAGCTTTCTTT
TRBV5-4	TRBD2	TRBJ2-1	-	CASSGKRLAGEHNEQFF	TGTGCCAGCAGCGGCAAAAGACTAGCGGGAGAGCACAATGAGCAGTTCTTC
TRBV11-2	-	TRBJ1-6	-	CASSLETVNSPLHF	TGTGCCAGCAGCTTAGAGACAGTTAATTCACCCCTCCACTTT
TRBV13	-	TRBJ1-3	-	CASSSYRYSGMTIYF	TGTGCCAGCAGCTCCTACAGGTATTCTGGAATGACCATATATTTT
TRBV4-2	-	TRBJ2-2	-	CASSPSVRAGELFF	TGTGCCAGCAGCCCCTCCGTGAGAGCCGGGGAGCTGTTTTTT
TRBV6-6	-	TRBJ1-2	-	CASSGRVSGYTF	TGTGCCAGCAGTGGGCGGGTATCTGGCTACACCTTC
TRBV2	TRBD1	TRBJ2-7	-	CASARQGTYEQYF	TGTGCCAGCGCGAGACAGGGCACCTACGAGCAGTACTTC
TRBV6-2/TRBV6-3	-	TRBJ2-2	-	CASSRVVMTGELFF	TGTGCCAGCAGCCGCGTGGTGATGACCGGGGAGCTGTTTTTT
TRBV4-3	TRBD2	TRBJ2-7	-	CASSQAATSGSGYEQYF	TGCGCCAGCAGCCAGGCCGCGACTAGCGGGAGTGGCTACGAGCAGTACTTC
TRBV9	TRBD2	TRBJ2-7	once	CASSGGLATSYEQYF	TGTGCCAGCAGCGGTGGACTAGCGACTTCCTACGAGCAGTACTTC
TRBV7-2	-	TRBJ1-5	-	CASSITGLQQPQHF	TGTGCCAGCAGCATTACAGGGTTGCAGCAGCCCCAGCATTTT
TRBV28	-	TRBJ1-5	-	CASSPPQGNQPQHF	TGTGCCAGCAGTCCCCCCCAGGGCAATCAGCCCCAGCATTTT
TRBV7-2	-	TRBJ1-5	-	CASSATDSNQPQHF	TGTGCCAGCAGCGCGACAGATAGCAATCAGCCCCAGCATTTT
TRBV9	TRBD2	TRBJ2-7	-	CASSVEGTSGYEQYF	TGTGCCAGCAGCGTAGAGGGGACTAGCGGCTACGAGCAGTACTTC
TRBV4-3	-	TRBJ1-4	-	CASSQEVGPSNEKLFF	TGCGCCAGCAGCCAAGAGGTGGGGCCCTCTAATGAAAAACTGTTTTTT
TRBV5-4	TRBD2	TRBJ2-7	-	CASSRTSGSSYEQYF	TGTGCCAGCAGTCGGACTAGCGGGAGCTCCTACGAGCAGTACTTC
TRBV18	-	TRBJ2-3	-	CASLPDGDTQYF	TGTGCCAGCCTACCTGACGGGGATACGCAGTATTTT
TRBV28	-	TRBJ1-5	-	CASSLLGNQPQHF	TGTGCCAGCAGTTTACTCGGGAATCAGCCCCAGCATTTT
TRBV3-1/TRBV3-2	TRBD2	TRBJ2-5	many	CASSQEGLAGSLGETQYF	TGTGCCAGCAGCCAAGAAGGGCTAGCGGGCTCTCTCGGAGAGACCCAGTACTTC
TRBV9	-	TRBJ2-1	-	CASSVGRGNEQFF	TGTGCCAGCAGCGTAGGGAGGGGTAATGAGCAGTTCTTC